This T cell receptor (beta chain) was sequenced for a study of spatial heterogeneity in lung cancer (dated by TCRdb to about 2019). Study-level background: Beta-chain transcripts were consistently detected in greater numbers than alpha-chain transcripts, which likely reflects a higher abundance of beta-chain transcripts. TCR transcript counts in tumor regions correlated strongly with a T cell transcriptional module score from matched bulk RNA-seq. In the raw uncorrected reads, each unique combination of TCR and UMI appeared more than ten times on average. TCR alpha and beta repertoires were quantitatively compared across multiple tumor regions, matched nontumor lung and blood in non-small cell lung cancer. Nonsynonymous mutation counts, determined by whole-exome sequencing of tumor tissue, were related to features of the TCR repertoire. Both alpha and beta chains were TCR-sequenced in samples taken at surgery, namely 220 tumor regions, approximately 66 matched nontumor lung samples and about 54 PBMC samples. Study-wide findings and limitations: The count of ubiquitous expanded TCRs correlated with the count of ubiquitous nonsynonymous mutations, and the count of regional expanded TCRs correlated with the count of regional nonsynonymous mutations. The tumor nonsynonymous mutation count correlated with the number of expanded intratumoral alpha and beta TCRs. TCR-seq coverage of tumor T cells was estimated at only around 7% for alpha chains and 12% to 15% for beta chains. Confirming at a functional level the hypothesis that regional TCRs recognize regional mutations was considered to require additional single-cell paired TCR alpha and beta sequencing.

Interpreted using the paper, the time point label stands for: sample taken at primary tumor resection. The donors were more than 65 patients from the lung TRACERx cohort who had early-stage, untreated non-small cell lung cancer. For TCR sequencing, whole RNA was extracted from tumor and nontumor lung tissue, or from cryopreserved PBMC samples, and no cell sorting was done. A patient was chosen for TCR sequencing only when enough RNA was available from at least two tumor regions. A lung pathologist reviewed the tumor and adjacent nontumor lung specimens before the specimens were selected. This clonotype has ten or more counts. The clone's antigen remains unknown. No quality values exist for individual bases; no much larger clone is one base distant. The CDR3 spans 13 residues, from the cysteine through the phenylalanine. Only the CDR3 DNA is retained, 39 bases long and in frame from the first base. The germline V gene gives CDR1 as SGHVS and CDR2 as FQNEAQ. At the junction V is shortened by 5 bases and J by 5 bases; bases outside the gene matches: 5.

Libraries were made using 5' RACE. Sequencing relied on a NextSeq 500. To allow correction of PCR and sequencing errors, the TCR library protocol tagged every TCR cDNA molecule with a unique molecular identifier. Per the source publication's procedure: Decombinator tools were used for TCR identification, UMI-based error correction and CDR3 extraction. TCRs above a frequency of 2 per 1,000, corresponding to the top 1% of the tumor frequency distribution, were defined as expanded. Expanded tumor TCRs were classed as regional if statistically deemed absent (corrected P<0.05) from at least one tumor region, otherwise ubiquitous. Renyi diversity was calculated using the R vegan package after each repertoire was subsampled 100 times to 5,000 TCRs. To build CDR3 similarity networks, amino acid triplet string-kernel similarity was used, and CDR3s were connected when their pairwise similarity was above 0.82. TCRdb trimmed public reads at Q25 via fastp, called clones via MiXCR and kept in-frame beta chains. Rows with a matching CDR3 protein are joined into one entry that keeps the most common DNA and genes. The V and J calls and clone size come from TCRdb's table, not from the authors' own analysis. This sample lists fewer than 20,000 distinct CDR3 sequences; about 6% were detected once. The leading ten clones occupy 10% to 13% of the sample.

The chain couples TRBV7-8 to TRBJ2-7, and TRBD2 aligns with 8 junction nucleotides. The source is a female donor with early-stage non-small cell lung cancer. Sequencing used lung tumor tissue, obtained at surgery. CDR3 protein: CASSEREGDEQYF. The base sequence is TGTGCCAGCAGCGAACGGGAGGGGGACGAGCAGTACTTC.